The 11 T cell receptor beta chains below come from one sample, sequenced in a study of cytomegalovirus exposure and HLA in healthy donors. PCR amplification relied on 60 Vbeta primers (plus 13 Jbeta primers). Clones were sequenced by immunoSEQ multiplex PCR, and TCRdb holds only the in-frame ones, with some missing. The sample totals approximately 110,000 clones. Sequenced: PBMCs. The receptors shown here come from a man between 18 and 35 years old in good health and CMV-seronegative.

This chain links TRBV7-9 with TRBJ2-7; D unresolved. The germline V and J ends were trimmed by 2 bases and 1 base, with 15 bases remaining between them. Germline V gene sequence: CDR1 SEHNR, CDR2 FQNEAQ (reference sequence). CDR3 length: 16 amino acids. The DNA of the CDR3 is TGTGCCAGCAGCTTAATTCCCCTATCCGGGTCCTACGAGCAGTACTTC. This sequence encodes CASSLIPLSGSYEQYF.

The chain is built from TRBV27 and TRBJ2-7; a weak D match, TRBD1 (6 bases). The V gene lost 5 bases and the J gene lost 2 bases, with 10 bases spanning the gap. The CDR3 has 13 amino acids. Per germline, CDR1 MNHEY and CDR2 SMNVEV (reference sequence). CDR3 in DNA: TGTGCCAGCAGTCTGACAGGTCCCTACGAGCAGTACTTC. Amino acid sequence: CASSLTGPYEQYF.

The rearrangement joins TRBV20-1 to TRBJ1-1; TRBD1 might be the D (6 bases). CDR3 length: 11 residues. The V gene's germline CDR1 is DFQATT and CDR2 SNEGSKA (reference sequence). The germline V and J ends were trimmed by 7 bases and 3 bases, with 9 bases remaining between them. In nucleotides, the CDR3 is TGCAGTGTGAACAGGGACACTGAAGCTTTCTTT. Translated: CSVNRDTEAFF.

The chain combines TRBV6-1 with TRBJ1-1; D gene uncertain. V lost 2 bases, J lost 3 bases, and 10 bases lay in between. This CDR3 has 14 amino acids. The germline CDR1 and CDR2 sequences are MNHNS and SASEGT. The CDR3 DNA reads as TGTGCCAGCAGTGAACTGGGCCTATACACTGAAGCTTTCTTT. It encodes CASSELGLYTEAFF.

V is TRBV18 and J is TRBJ2-1, with 7 bases that match TRBD1. V shed 6 bases and J 4 bases; nucleotides not matched to a gene: 9. Germline-derived CDR1 and CDR2 are KGHSH and LQKENI. The CDR3 has 15 residues. The CDR3 region is CASSLGDREYNEQFF. The CDR3 nucleotides read TGTGCCAGCTCCCTCGGAGACAGGGAATACAATGAGCAGTTCTTC.

V and J are TRBV30 and TRBJ2-1; D is perhaps TRBD2 (5 bases). CDR3 length equals 15 residues. The germline gives CDR1 GTSNPN, CDR2 SVGIG (reference sequence). V was shortened by 4 bases and J by 0 bases, with 13 bases between the two germline ends. CDR3 coding DNA: TGTGCCTGGAAGGAGGTGATGAGCTCCTACAATGAGCAGTTCTTC. Translating gives CAWKEVMSSYNEQFF.

The chain couples TRBV5-1 to TRBJ2-3, with D tentatively TRBD2 (5 bases). The CDR3 spans 15 residues. Deletions cut 0 bases from V and 3 bases from J, with 11 bases between. The germline gives CDR1 SGHRS, CDR2 YFSETQ. CDR3: CASSLEREGTDTQYF. The CDR3 DNA reads as TGCGCCAGCAGCTTGGAGAGGGAAGGGACAGATACGCAGTATTTT.

This chain uses TRBV30 with TRBJ2-2, with 11 bases matching TRBD2. The J segment lost 2 bases and the V segment lost 2 bases, leaving 4 bases of the junction unmatched. The CDR3 loop spans 16 amino acids. The germline gives CDR1 GTSNPN, CDR2 SVGIG (reference sequence). The CDR3 DNA reads as TGTGCCTGGAGTTACGGGACTAGCGGCAACACCGGGGAGCTGTTTTTT. It yields the protein CAWSYGTSGNTGELFF. The full variable domain, rest sourced from reference TRBV30 and TRBJ2-2, is SQTIHQWPATLVQPVGSPLSLECTVEGTSNPNLYWYRQAAGRGLQLLFYSVGIGQISSEVPQNLSASRPQDRQFILSSKKLLLSDSGFYLCAWSYGTSGNTGELFFGEGSRLTVL.

The CDR3 DNA is TGCGCCAGCAGCTTGGGGACAGGGATTAGCTATGGCTACACCTTC. Residues: CASSLGTGISYGYTF. This chain connects TRBV5-1 to TRBJ1-2; 8 bases align to TRBD1. Germline CDR1 and CDR2: SGHRS and YFSETQ. J was trimmed by 4 bases and V by 0 bases; bases with no gene match: 5. This CDR3 region has 15 residues.

This chain connects TRBV6-1 to TRBJ1-1, with D tentatively TRBD1 (5 bases). The CDR3 extends over 14 amino acids. With 4 bases removed from V and 4 bases from J, the gap between germline ends came to 13 bases. Germline CDR1 MNHNS, CDR2 SASEGT. The CDR3 bases are TGTGCCAGCAGTGTACACAGGACGAGCACTGAAGCTTTCTTT. Translating gives CASSVHRTSTEAFF.

The gene calls are TRBV28 and TRBJ1-2, with 8 bases identical to TRBD1. Germline CDR1 reads MDHEN; CDR2 reads SYDVKM. Germline trimming cut 6 bases from V and 5 bases from J; bases unmatched to any gene: 8. CDR3 length equals 14 residues. In nucleotides, the CDR3 is TGTGCCAGCAGATGGACAGGGAAAGGGTATGGCTACACCTTC. As protein: CASRWTGKGYGYTF.